What follows are 4 T cell receptor beta chains derived from one specimen sequenced in a study of technical replicates of blood from several donors. Measured with immunoSEQ multiplex PCR; TCRdb has only the in-frame clones, and not every one. The data show over 55,000 clones, approximately 83% seen once. Material: PBMCs. These receptors were collected from a human donor in good health. Some clones in this sample may be carry-over from other donors' samples.

This chain joins TRBV2 and TRBJ2-7, with TRBD1 identical over 10 bases. The CDR3 totals 13 residues. The germline V gene has CDR1 SNHLY and CDR2 FYNNEI. The J segment lost 6 bases and the V segment lost 10 bases, leaving 9 bases of the junction unmatched. The CDR3 nucleotides read TGTGCCACAGCCGGGACAGGGGCGTTCGAGCAGTACTTC. This translates into CATAGTGAFEQYF.

This clone showed up just once. V is TRBV2 and J is TRBJ2-5, with a tentative D call TRBD2 (5 bases). This CDR3 comprises 13 residues. Germline V gene lookup returns CDR1 SNHLY and CDR2 FYNNEI. The V and J ends lost 3 bases and 5 bases respectively, with 10 bases between them. CDR3 sequence (DNA): TGTGCCAGCAGTGATGTTGAGGGCGAGACCCAGTACTTC. It is translated as CASSDVEGETQYF.

CDR3 DNA sequence: TGTGCCAGCAGCTCCCCGGGACAGGGTTTTCGAGCTTTCTTT. Its translation is CASSSPGQGFRAFF. The chain combines TRBV5-4 with TRBJ1-1, with 9 nucleotides matching TRBD1. Trimming cost V 3 bases and J 10 bases; bases outside gene matches: 10. Germline values: CDR1 SGHNT, CDR2 YYREEE (reference sequence). This CDR3 has 14 amino acids.

The rearrangement joins TRBV27 to TRBJ1-6; perhaps TRBD1 as D (6 bases). The CDR3 is made up of 14 amino acids. Germline V lookup: CDR1 MNHEY, CDR2 SMNVEV (reference sequence). Trimming stripped 3 bases from V and 3 bases from J, with 6 bases between. The DNA of the CDR3 is TGTGCCAGCAGTTTGGACAGCTATAATTCACCCCTCCACTTT. This sequence encodes CASSLDSYNSPLHF.